This T cell receptor beta chain was sequenced in a study of T cell clones after liver transplantation. Across the whole study: Pre-transplant mixed lymphocyte reactions yielded third-party-reactive TCRbeta sequences as comparators for graft-donor-reactive sequences. Standard immunosuppression, with no induction, continued until 12-24 months after transplant. Draws occurred before transplant, before withdrawal, and after complete or failed withdrawal.

Measured with immunoSEQ multiplex PCR; TCRdb has only the in-frame clones, and not every one. This table has tens of thousands of clones, over 65% appearing once. The CDR3 is made up of 14 amino acids. CDR1 is SGHTA, CDR2 FQGNSA, per germline. The junction had 4 bases not matched to a gene; V was cut back by 2 bases and J by 5 bases. Comment on this clone: Its antigen is not identified.

The study, taken as a whole, reports: Post-transplant, graft-donor-reactive CD4 TCRbeta sequences in blood dropped significantly in most of the 8 subjects.

The sequences come from CD4+ T cells from blood, collected at the 22-month timepoint. This clonotype was obtained from a human patient who received a liver transplant. Part of the T cell pool may stem from the graft donor. The V call is TRBV7-2, the J call TRBJ2-5; TRBD2 agrees at 8 bases. CDR3 DNA: TGTGCCAGCAGCTTACGTGCGGGAGGTGAGACCCAGTACTTC. Its translation is CASSLRAGGETQYF. Together with reference TRBV7-2 and TRBJ2-5, the CDR3 gives the full variable domain: GAGVSQSPSNKVTEKGKDVELRCDPISGHTALYWYRQSLGQGLEFLIYFQGNSAPDKSGLPSDRFSAERTGGSVSTLTIQRTQQEDSAVYLCASSLRAGGETQYFGPGTRLLVL.